The 7 T cell receptor beta chains reported below all come from one sample, sequenced in a study of T cells after yellow fever vaccination. Via MiXCR, TCRdb re-called the 5' RACE reads, giving one row per CDR3 protein. The sample includes 110,000 to 150,000 distinct CDR3 sequences, 5% to 8% of them seen just once. The sequencing used CD4+ T cells sorted from PBMCs, collected 10 days after the yellow fever booster vaccination. The receptors shown here come from a man younger than 45 who received the YFV17D yellow fever vaccine.

This clonotype appeared many times. CDR3 coding DNA: TGTGCCAGCAGCTTAGCACAGAAAATAAACATTCAGTACTTC. Translating it yields CASSLAQKINIQYF. V gene TRBV7-2 combines with J gene TRBJ2-4; D remains unclear. Germline CDR1 is SGHTA and CDR2 is FQGNSA. The CDR3 extends over 14 amino acids. The V and J ends lost 0 bases and 6 bases respectively, with 9 bases between them.

Only a few counts were recorded for this clonotype. The J gene is TRBJ2-2, the V gene TRBV14; either TRBD1 or TRBD2 may fit D (6 bases each). V lost 1 base and J lost 5, with 11 bases in between. The CDR3 covers 15 residues. Germline V CDR1 and CDR2: SGHDN, FVKESK. The CDR3 coding sequence is TGTGCCAGCAGCCAAGTAGGAGGGGGGACCGGGGAGCTGTTTTTT. This gives the protein CASSQVGGGTGELFF.

This clonotype was recorded many times. The CDR3 DNA sequence: TGCGCCAGCAGCCCGGACTCGACCTACGAGCAGTACTTC. It translates to CASSPDSTYEQYF. J is TRBJ2-7 and V is TRBV5-1; D perhaps matches TRBD2 (5 bases). V gave up 4 bases and J gave up 2 bases, with 10 bases separating them. The CDR3 totals 13 residues. Germline-derived CDR1 and CDR2 are SGHRS and YFSETQ. Full variable domain (missing parts from reference TRBV5-1 and TRBJ2-7): KAGVTQTPRYLIKTRGQQVTLSCSPISGHRSVSWYQQTPGQGLQFLFEYFSETQRNKGNFPGRFSGRQFSNSRSEMNVSTLELGDSALYLCASSPDSTYEQYFGPGTRLTVT.

This clonotype has at least ten counts. The genes are TRBV7-9 and TRBJ2-1; 10 bases match TRBD1. V gave up 10 bases and J gave up 6 bases; unmatched junction bases: 3. CDR1 and CDR2 (germline): SEHNR, FQNEAQ (reference sequence). The CDR3 is made up of 12 amino acids. CDR3: CAIRQGANEQFF. The CDR3 nucleotides are TGTGCCATCCGACAGGGGGCCAATGAGCAGTTCTTC.

The gene calls are TRBV5-6 and TRBJ2-7, with a tentative D call TRBD2 (7 bases). The V end was cut by 2 bases, the J end by 6 bases, with 24 bases between. Germline CDR1 SGHDT, CDR2 YYEEEE. This CDR3 region has 17 residues. CDR3 DNA sequence: TGTGCCAGCAGCTTAGAAGGGGGGGGGAACAGTTCGACCGAGCAGTACTTC. Translated, it gives CASSLEGGGNSSTEQYF. Full variable domain (outside the CDR3, taken from reference TRBV5-6 and TRBJ2-7): DAGVTQSPTHLIKTRGQQVTLRCSPKSGHDTVSWYQQALGQGPQFIFQYYEEEERQRGNFPDRFSGHQFPNYSSELNVNALLLGDSALYLCASSLEGGGNSSTEQYFGPGTRLTVT.

This clonotype showed up many times. This chain joins TRBV20-1 and TRBJ2-1; the match to TRBD2 covers 9 bases. The CDR3 extends over 14 amino acids. Germline CDR1 DFQATT, CDR2 SNEGSKA (reference sequence). The V segment lost 0 bases and the J segment 14 bases; nucleotides outside the gene matches: 11. CDR3 sequence: CSAREPGTSLREFF. CDR3 nucleotides: TGCAGTGCTAGAGAGCCCGGGACTAGCTTACGGGAGTTCTTC.

This clonotype has ten or more counts. The rearrangement links TRBV28 to TRBJ1-1; 7 bases fit TRBD1. Trimming at V came to 2 bases and at J to 3 bases, leaving 6 bases not matched to a gene. Germline V lookup: CDR1 MDHEN, CDR2 SYDVKM. This CDR3 has 15 amino acids. CDR3 coding DNA: TGTGCCAGCAGTTTAAGGTCGGGACAGTACACTGAAGCTTTCTTT. Protein sequence: CASSLRSGQYTEAFF.